This T cell receptor beta chain came from a study of cytomegalovirus exposure and HLA in healthy donors. Primers: 60 Vbeta forward and 13 Jbeta reverse. Repertoires were generated with immunoSEQ multiplex PCR, while TCRdb's copy carries only in-frame clones and drops some. The sample gives approximately 100,000 clones, about three quarters of which show up once; roughly 6% is in the top ten. The CDR3 loop spans 16 amino acids. V was pared by 4 bases and J by 2 bases, with 17 bases between. Germline-derived CDR1 and CDR2 are SGHRS and YFSETQ. As concerns this clone: Its antigen is undetermined.

Whole-study findings and limits: When analyzed later, a missense DCLRE1C variant was found to be linked to TCR beta V- and J-gene trimming. The authors enumerated 164 TCR beta chains as linked to cytomegalovirus. The authors judged a highly shared variant cluster likely a sequencing artifact.

The TCR originated in a woman aged 45-59 years in good health and CMV-seropositive. The material sequenced was PBMCs. V and J are TRBV5-1 and TRBJ2-3; D possibly corresponds to TRBD2 (6 bases). This CDR3 reads CASSRARGAVTDTQYF. CDR3 sequence (DNA): TGCGCCAGCAGCCGGGCACGCGGGGCCGTCACAGATACGCAGTATTTT.